These T cell receptor beta chains were read from a single sample in a study of early T cells in non-severe SARS-CoV-2 infection. Each CDR3 protein gets one entry after TCRdb re-called the 5' RACE reads with MiXCR. Altogether about 99,000 distinct CDR3 sequences are present, 16% being singletons, with the ten largest covering 1.3%. The sequenced sample consisted of whole blood. Source of these receptors: an adult who was a healthcare worker with PCR-confirmed SARS-CoV-2 infection or an uninfected control (not recorded which). Both conserved end residues are part of each CDR3. The D gene is left open where the match is weak. The listing skips clone size in some rows; elsewhere it reads once, few, many or a size class.

j_call	clone_size	d_call	v_call	cdr3_aa	cdr3_nt
TRBJ2-7	NA	TRBD1	TRBV28	CASRATGSYEQYF	TGTGCCAGCAGAGCGACAGGGTCCTACGAGCAGTACTTC
TRBJ1-1	few	NA	TRBV18	CASSPGALTEAFF	TGTGCCAGCTCACCAGGGGCGCTCACTGAAGCTTTCTTT
TRBJ1-2	few	TRBD1	TRBV6-2/TRBV6-3	CASSLQGTYGYTF	TGTGCCAGCAGTCTACAGGGGACCTATGGCTACACCTTC
TRBJ2-7	few	TRBD1	TRBV29-1	CSAGQGDEQYF	TGCAGCGCCGGACAGGGTGACGAGCAGTACTTC
TRBJ2-1	NA	TRBD2	TRBV28	CASSSPTSVYNEQFF	TGTGCCAGCAGTTCCCCCACTAGCGTGTACAATGAGCAGTTCTTC
TRBJ2-3	NA	NA	TRBV24-1	CATSDSQGKDTQYF	TGTGCCACCAGTGATTCCCAGGGCAAAGATACGCAGTATTTT
TRBJ2-3	few	NA	TRBV11-2	CASSPRSPLTDTQYF	TGTGCCAGCAGCCCCCGCTCGCCACTCACAGATACGCAGTATTTT
TRBJ2-7	NA	NA	TRBV7-2	CASSAQGLFTDEQYF	TGTGCCAGCAGCGCCCAAGGTTTATTTACCGACGAGCAGTACTTC
TRBJ2-1	NA	NA	TRBV7-9	CASSPSLSLEQFF	TGTGCCAGCAGCCCGTCTTTGTCCTTGGAGCAGTTCTTC
TRBJ2-1	NA	NA	TRBV12-3/TRBV12-4	CASAIYNEQFF	TGTGCCAGCGCCATCTACAATGAGCAGTTCTTC
TRBJ2-3	NA	NA	TRBV7-2	CASSFATSRTDTQYF	TGTGCCAGCAGCTTCGCTACCTCCCGCACAGATACGCAGTATTTT
TRBJ2-3	few	NA	TRBV11-2	CASSLTHAGLLTLYTDTQYF	TGTGCCAGCAGCTTAACCCATGCGGGGTTGCTTACACTTTACACAGATACGCAGTATTTT
TRBJ2-7	few	NA	TRBV18	CASSEGVGNSYEQYF	TGTGCCAGCTCCGAAGGGGTAGGGAACTCCTACGAGCAGTACTTC
TRBJ2-5	many	TRBD2	TRBV12-3/TRBV12-4	CASSAPGGGETQYF	TGTGCCAGCAGTGCCCCGGGGGGAGGGGAGACCCAGTACTTC
TRBJ2-2	few	NA	TRBV20-1	CSALLSQIGELFF	TGCAGTGCTCTCTTGAGCCAGATAGGGGAGCTGTTTTTT
TRBJ2-1	many	TRBD2	TRBV6-2/TRBV6-3	CASSYELAGNEQFF	TGTGCCAGCAGTTACGAGCTAGCGGGCAATGAGCAGTTCTTC
TRBJ2-2	many	TRBD2	TRBV28	CASSSPRGAGELFF	TGTGCCAGCAGTTCCCCTCGGGGGGCCGGGGAGCTGTTTTTT
TRBJ2-3	many	TRBD2	TRBV28	CASSLAGGGTDTQYF	TGTGCCAGCAGTCTAGCGGGGGGCGGCACAGATACGCAGTATTTT
TRBJ1-1	NA	NA	TRBV7-2	CASTQRRSGRTEAFF	TGTGCCAGCACCCAACGGCGGTCGGGTAGAACTGAAGCTTTCTTT
TRBJ2-5	few	NA	TRBV5-5	CASSLEETQYF	TGTGCCAGCAGCTTGGAAGAGACCCAGTACTTC
TRBJ1-5	many	NA	TRBV6-1	CASSRGRDLLNGNQPQHF	TGTGCCAGCAGTAGGGGCAGGGACCTTTTAAACGGCAATCAGCCCCAGCATTTT
TRBJ1-1	NA	TRBD1	TRBV6-2/TRBV6-3	CASSGQGAAEAFF	TGTGCCAGCAGTGGACAGGGGGCCGCTGAAGCTTTCTTT
TRBJ1-6	few	TRBD1	TRBV6-2/TRBV6-3	CASSPPETGTSPLHF	TGTGCCAGCAGTCCGCCCGAGACAGGGACCTCACCCCTCCACTTT
TRBJ2-5	NA	NA	TRBV29-1	CSVSDGRGETQYF	TGCAGCGTTTCCGACGGGCGGGGAGAGACCCAGTACTTC
TRBJ2-4	NA	TRBD2	TRBV20-1	CSASMTSGLENIQYF	TGCAGTGCTAGTATGACTAGCGGACTAGAAAACATTCAGTACTTC
TRBJ1-5	few	TRBD1	TRBV13	CASSLGRQGNQPQHF	TGTGCCAGCAGCTTAGGGAGACAGGGGAATCAGCCCCAGCATTTT
TRBJ2-7	few	NA	TRBV20-1	CSARDSRRGLYEQYF	TGCAGTGCTAGAGATTCGCGGCGGGGTCTCTACGAGCAGTACTTC